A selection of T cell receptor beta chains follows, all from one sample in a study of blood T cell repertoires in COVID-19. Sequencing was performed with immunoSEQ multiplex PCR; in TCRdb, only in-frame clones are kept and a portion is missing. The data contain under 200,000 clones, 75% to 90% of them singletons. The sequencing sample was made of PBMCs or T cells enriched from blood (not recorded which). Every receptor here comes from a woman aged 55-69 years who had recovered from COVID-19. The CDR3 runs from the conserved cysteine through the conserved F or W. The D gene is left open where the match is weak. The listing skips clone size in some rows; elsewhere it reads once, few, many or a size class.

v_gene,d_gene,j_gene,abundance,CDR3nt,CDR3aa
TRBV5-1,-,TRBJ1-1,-,TGCGCCAGCAGCTTGGAGGGGGTGCGACCCGAAGCTTTCTTT,CASSLEGVRPEAFF
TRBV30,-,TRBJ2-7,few,TGTGCCTGGAGAGTGAGCTCCTACGAGCAGTACTTC,CAWRVSSYEQYF
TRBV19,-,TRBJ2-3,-,TGTGCCAGTAGTATACGCGCAGATACGCAGTATTTT,CASSIRADTQYF
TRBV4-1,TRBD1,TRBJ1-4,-,TGCGCCAGCAGTCATGGGACAGGCACCAATGAAAAACTGTTTTTT,CASSHGTGTNEKLFF
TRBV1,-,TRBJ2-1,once,TGCACCAGCAGTAAAAGGGGACTAGCGGGAGACAATGAGCAGTTCTTC,CTSSKRGLAGDNEQFF
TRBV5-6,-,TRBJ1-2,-,TGTGCCAGCAGCTTGGCGGCAGGGCTCTATGGCTACACCTTC,CASSLAAGLYGYTF
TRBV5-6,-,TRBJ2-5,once,TGTGCCAGCAGCTTGAGATTGGGGGGAGAGACCCAGTACTTC,CASSLRLGGETQYF
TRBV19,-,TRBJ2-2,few,TGTGCCAGTAGTATTAACAGCTACACCGGGGAGCTGTTTTTT,CASSINSYTGELFF
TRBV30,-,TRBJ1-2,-,TGTGCCTGGAGTGTACAACAGGGCTATGGCTACACCTTC,CAWSVQQGYGYTF
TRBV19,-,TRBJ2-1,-,TGTGCCAGTAGTTCTGGCAGGGGCAATGAGCAGTTCTTC,CASSSGRGNEQFF
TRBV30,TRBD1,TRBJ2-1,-,TGTGCCTGGAAGGGGGCCACTCCCTTATACAATGAGCAGTTCTTC,CAWKGATPLYNEQFF